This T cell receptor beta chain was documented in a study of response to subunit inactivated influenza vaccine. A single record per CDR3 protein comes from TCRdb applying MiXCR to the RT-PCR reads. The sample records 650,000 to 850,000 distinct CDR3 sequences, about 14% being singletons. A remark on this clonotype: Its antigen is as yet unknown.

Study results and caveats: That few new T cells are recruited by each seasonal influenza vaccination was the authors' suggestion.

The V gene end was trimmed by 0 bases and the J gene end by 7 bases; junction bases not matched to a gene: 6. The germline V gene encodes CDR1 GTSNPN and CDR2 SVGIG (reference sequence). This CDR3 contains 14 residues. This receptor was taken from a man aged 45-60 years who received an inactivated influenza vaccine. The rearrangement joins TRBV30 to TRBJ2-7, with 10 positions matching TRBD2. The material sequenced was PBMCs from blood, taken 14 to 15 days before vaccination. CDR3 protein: CAWSVGLATWEQYF. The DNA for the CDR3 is TGTGCCTGGAGTGTGGGACTAGCGACGTGGGAGCAGTACTTC.